The 7 T cell receptor beta chains presented below share a single source sample, sequenced in a study of blood T cell repertoires in COVID-19. TCRdb's copy holds only in-frame clones and misses some; the assay was immunoSEQ multiplex PCR. The sample records some 72,000 clones, about 85% being singletons. Sequenced material: peripheral blood. These receptors were obtained from a man aged 45 to 65 with COVID-19, enrolled during active disease.

The chain employs TRBV3-1 (or the pseudogene TRBV3-2) and TRBJ2-5; 7 nucleotides match TRBD2. Germline V gene sequence: CDR1 LGHDT, CDR2 YNNKEL (reference sequence). Trimming took 1 base from V and 5 from J; bases not matched to a gene: 4. This CDR3 is built from 14 residues. The CDR3 DNA reads as TGTGCCAGCAGCCAAGTTATGGGGGGGGAGACCCAGTACTTC. Amino acid sequence: CASSQVMGGETQYF.

This CDR3 is CASKASGSTDTQYF. Here the CDR3 DNA reads TGTGCCAGCAAGGCTAGCGGGAGCACAGATACGCAGTATTTT. This rearrangement joins TRBV2 to TRBJ2-3, with 8 bases lining up with TRBD2. After removal of 7 bases from V and 0 bases from J, the junction contained 3 bases not matched to a gene. The CDR3 runs 14 residues. Germline CDR1 is SNHLY and CDR2 is FYNNEI.

The V and J genes are TRBV2 and TRBJ1-4; the D is unclear. V lost 7 bases and J lost 7, with 13 bases in between. The CDR3 runs 13 residues. Germline V gene sequence: CDR1 SNHLY, CDR2 FYNNEI. In DNA, the CDR3 is TGTGCCAGCAACGAGGGAATGGGTGAAAAACTGTTTTTT. Its translation: CASNEGMGEKLFF. The whole variable domain, remainder taken from reference TRBV2 and TRBJ1-4, is EPEVTQTPSHQVTQMGQEVILRCVPISNHLYFYWYRQILGQKVEFLVSFYNNEISEKSEIFDDQFSVERPDGSNFTLKIRSTKLEDSAMYFCASNEGMGEKLFFGSGTQLSVL.

This chain connects TRBV12-3 or TRBV12-4 to TRBJ1-1; D unclear. Trimming took off 6 bases at V and 6 bases at J, with 14 bases between the two ends. The CDR3 is made up of 13 amino acids. The DNA for the CDR3 is TGTGCCAGCAGACCGGCGGGTTCCCCTGAAGCTTTCTTT. Its protein is CASRPAGSPEAFF.

V gene TRBV18 combines with J gene TRBJ1-3; no reliable D call. Per the germline V gene, CDR1 is KGHSH and CDR2 is LQKENI. Trimming shortened V by 6 bases and J by 0 bases, and 21 bases separated the two germline ends. This CDR3 has 18 amino acids. The CDR3 DNA reads TGTGCCAGCTCGGTTCTGTCTGGGCCAATCCTCTCTGGAAACACCATATATTTT. Protein product: CASSVLSGPILSGNTIYF. Supplemented by reference TRBV18 and TRBJ1-3, the full variable domain reads NAGVMQNPRHLVRRRGQEARLRCSPMKGHSHVYWYRQLPEEGLKFMVYLQKENIIDESGMPKERFSAEFPKEGPSILRIQQVVRGDSAAYFCASSVLSGPILSGNTIYFGEGSWLTVV.

The chain employs TRBV2 and TRBJ2-5; TRBD1 is a possible D gene (6 bases). The germline V and J ends were trimmed by 2 bases and 7 bases, with 14 bases remaining between them. The CDR3 sequence is 14 residues long. CDR1 SNHLY and CDR2 FYNNEI come from the germline V gene. CDR3 sequence: CASSEYRVGGTQYF. The CDR3 DNA reads TGTGCCAGCAGTGAATACAGGGTAGGAGGGACCCAGTACTTC.

This clone was seen more than once but under ten times. The chain has TRBV7-9 and TRBJ1-6; maybe TRBD1 (5 bases). The CDR3 is made up of 14 amino acids. V was pared by 5 bases and J by 7 bases, with 12 bases between. In germline, CDR1 is SEHNR, CDR2 FQNEAQ (reference sequence). DNA for the CDR3: TGTGCCAGCAGCGCGGGGGGTCGAAATTCACCCCTCCACTTT. It is translated as CASSAGGRNSPLHF.